This T cell receptor beta chain was captured by sequencing in a study of radiotherapy plus CTLA-4 blockade in lung cancer. The CDR3 sequence is 15 residues long. Looked up from germline, CDR1 is LGHNA and CDR2 is YNFKEQ. The protocol was immunoSEQ multiplex PCR, while the TCRdb copy is restricted to in-frame clones and leaves out a portion. Among 80,000 to 100,000 clones listed, almost 90% were seen once. This receptor was obtained from a human donor with non-small cell lung cancer that progressed on radiotherapy plus ipilimumab. Sequences were derived from peripheral blood, sampled from a patient treated with radiotherapy plus ipilimumab. The V gene is TRBV4-2, the J gene TRBJ2-5; 10 positions match TRBD2. The end of the DNA aligns better with TRBJ2-7, so the J call may be wrong. CDR3 sequence reads: CASSQIQREGYEQYF. The CDR3 nucleotides read TGTGCCAGCAGCCAAATTCAGCGGGAGGGATACGAGCAGTACTTC.